These 13 T cell receptor beta chains were all obtained from the same sample, sequenced in a study of blood T cells in healthy people across ages. Sample-barcoded 5' priming and a J-beta primer mix drove a second PCR of roughly 6 to 12 cycles. TCRdb reprocessed the 5' RACE reads via MiXCR and lists one record per CDR3 protein. The sample contains over 600,000 distinct CDR3 sequences, about 47% of which appear only once. Sequenced: blood. Receptor source: an elderly man in good health.

The rearrangement joins TRBV3-1 to TRBJ1-2, with no clear D. The V and J ends lost 0 bases and 4 bases respectively, with 9 bases between them. The CDR3 loop spans 14 amino acids. Looked up from germline, CDR1 is LGHDT and CDR2 is YNNKEL (reference sequence). The CDR3 DNA reads TGTGCCAGCAGCCAAGATGGGCGGGTCTATGGCTACACCTTC. It yields the protein CASSQDGRVYGYTF.

This clonotype was observed once. This chain links TRBV9 with TRBJ2-1; D remains unclear. The germline gives CDR1 SGDLS, CDR2 YYNGEE. Trimming removed 0 bases at V and 6 bases at J, with 7 bases between. The CDR3 has 13 residues. The CDR3 DNA follows: TGTGCCAGCAGCGTAGGGCTCGCCAATGAGCAGTTCTTC. Translated, it gives CASSVGLANEQFF.

CDR3 protein: CSAPGPGTAYNEQFF. CDR3 DNA: TGCAGTGCTCCCGGCCCCGGGACGGCATACAATGAGCAGTTCTTC. J is TRBJ2-1 and V is TRBV20-1, with D tentatively TRBD1 or TRBD2 (5 bases each). The CDR3 is made up of 15 amino acids. CDR1 is DFQATT, CDR2 SNEGSKA, per germline (reference sequence). The V end was cut by 5 bases, the J end by 4 bases, with 18 bases between.

V gene TRBV9 combines with J gene TRBJ2-7; the D is unclear. The ends were cut back, 0 bases at V and 2 bases at J, with 9 bases in the middle. The germline V gene encodes CDR1 SGDLS and CDR2 YYNGEE. There are 14 residues in the CDR3. The CDR3 DNA sequence: TGTGCCAGCAGCGTAGGCGGAAAAACCTACGAGCAGTACTTC. Translation: CASSVGGKTYEQYF.

The chain combines TRBV6-2 or TRBV6-3 with TRBJ2-1, with D tentatively TRBD1 (5 bases). With 7 bases removed from V and 5 bases from J, the gap between germline ends came to 9 bases. Per the germline V gene, CDR1 is MNHEY and CDR2 is SVGEGT. CDR3 size: 12 residues. The CDR3 DNA is TGTGCCAGCACAGGGCGAAACAATGAGCAGTTCTTC. Encoded protein: CASTGRNNEQFF.

The chain is built from TRBV7-2 and TRBJ2-1; 9 positions agree with TRBD2. Germline CDR1 and CDR2: SGHTA and FQGNSA. The V segment lost 5 bases and the J segment 5 bases; nucleotides outside the gene matches: 16. The CDR3 has 18 amino acids. The CDR3 DNA is TGTGCCAGCAGCCGACCCTCTGGGCGGGGGGGGGTCCACAATGAGCAGTTCTTC. It translates to CASSRPSGRGGVHNEQFF. The full variable domain, completed using reference TRBV7-2 and TRBJ2-1, is GAGVSQSPSNKVTEKGKDVELRCDPISGHTALYWYRQSLGQGLEFLIYFQGNSAPDKSGLPSDRFSAERTGGSVSTLTIQRTQQEDSAVYLCASSRPSGRGGVHNEQFFGPGTRLTVL.

The chain employs TRBV10-1 and TRBJ2-5, with D possibly matching TRBD2 (6 bases). V was clipped by 0 bases and J by 4 bases, with 18 bases between them. Germline lookup yields CDR1 WNHNN and CDR2 SYGVQD (reference sequence). The CDR3 length is 17 residues. In DNA, the CDR3 is TGCGCCAGCAGTGAGTCTTGGGGAGGAGGACGTCGAGAGACCCAGTACTTC. As protein: CASSESWGGGRRETQYF.

The J gene is TRBJ2-3, the V gene TRBV20-1, with a possible D match to TRBD2 (6 bases). Germline V gene data show CDR1 as DFQATT and CDR2 as SNEGSKA (reference sequence). V was shortened by 3 bases and J by 0 bases, with 13 bases between the two germline ends. The CDR3 has 15 residues. The CDR3, as DNA: TGCAGTGCTAGGGAGGGAGCCAGAAGCACAGATACGCAGTATTTT. It encodes CSAREGARSTDTQYF.

This clonotype was seen a few times. The chain recombines TRBV4-3 with TRBJ2-1; D is unclear. V was pared by 5 bases and J by 0 bases, with 11 bases between. The CDR3 length is 15 residues. Germline CDR1 and CDR2: LGHNA and YSLEER. The CDR3 DNA reads TGCGCCAGCAGCAAGGACGACCTCTCCTACAATGAGCAGTTCTTC. As protein: CASSKDDLSYNEQFF.

The chain recombines TRBV25-1 with TRBJ2-1; no definite D call. The V gene lost 10 bases and the J gene lost 0 bases, with 7 bases spanning the gap. Germline loops: CDR1 MGHDK, CDR2 SYGVNS. The CDR3 loop spans 12 amino acids. The CDR3 reads CATQASYNEQFF. As DNA, the CDR3 is TGTGCCACTCAGGCCTCCTACAATGAGCAGTTCTTC.

With regard to this clonotype: Given a much more abundant clone one base away, this may be a read error. V is TRBV28 and J is TRBJ2-1; 8 bases are a match to TRBD1. CDR3 length: 16 residues. Germline V gives CDR1 MDHEN, CDR2 SYDVKM. In nucleotides, the CDR3 is TGTGCCAGCAGTCGGACAGGGAGATCAGGAGCCAATGCGCAGTTCTTC. Translated, it gives CASSRTGRSGANAQFF.

The CDR3 region has the DNA TGTGCCAGCAGCTATGATAGCGGGAGTGTAAATGAGCAGTACTTC. This translates into CASSYDSGSVNEQYF. This chain uses TRBV7-9 with TRBJ2-7, with 9 bases aligning to TRBD2. The length of the CDR3 is 15 residues. The V and J ends lost 4 bases and 7 bases, in that order; junction bases with no gene match: 11. CDR1 and CDR2 (germline): SEHNR, FQNEAQ (reference sequence).

The chain has TRBV7-2 and TRBJ1-2; TRBD1 is a possible D gene (5 bases). This CDR3 spans 14 amino acids. In germline, CDR1 is SGHTA, CDR2 FQGNSA. Deletions cut 1 base from V and 8 bases from J, with 14 bases between. The CDR3 loop reads CASSLEGTRGGYTF. In nucleotides, the CDR3 is TGTGCCAGCAGCTTAGAGGGGACGAGGGGCGGCTACACCTTC.